These 22 T cell receptor beta chains were all obtained from the same sample, sequenced in a study of CXCR3-negative and CXCR3-positive naive CD8 T cells. Study results and caveats: Higher TRB CDR3 hydrophobicity marked CXCR3-positive naive cells relative to CXCR3-negative naive cells.

These receptors lack a known antigen. Libraries of TRB cDNA were made by 5' RACE and carried UMIs. TCRdb reprocessed the 5' RACE reads and stores each CDR3 protein as one record, lacking DNA. The table counts over 50,000 distinct CDR3 sequences; approximately 0.76% lies in the top ten. Sequencing was carried out using naive CXCR3+ CD8+ T cells from blood. Subset denoted: CD45RO-CCR7+CD27+CD95- naive CD8+ T cells expressing CXCR3 (TNR3+). These receptors were taken from a human donor in good health. Some clones in this sample may be carry-over from other donors' samples.

The chain combines TRBV4-1 with TRBJ1-2; TCRdb picks TRBD1, but there is no DNA to check that call. CDR1 is MGHRA and CDR2 is YSYEKL in the germline V gene. The CDR3 is 16 residues long. CDR3 residues: CASSPASGTTPDGYTF.

The chain has TRBV5-1 and TRBJ2-7. The CDR3 sequence is 13 residues long. The germline V gene has CDR1 SGHRS and CDR2 YFSETQ. This CDR3 reads CASSFGRGYEQYF.

This chain links TRBV14 with TRBJ2-1. Per the germline V gene, CDR1 is SGHDN and CDR2 is FVKESK. The CDR3 spans 13 residues. CDR3 loop: CASSQVRYNEQFF. Combining the CDR3 with reference TRBV14 and TRBJ2-1 gives the whole variable domain EAGVTQFPSHSVIEKGQTVTLRCDPISGHDNLYWYRRVMGKEIKFLLHFVKESKQDESGMPNNRFLAERTGGTYSTLKVQPAELEDSGVYFCASSQVRYNEQFFGPGTRLTVL.

The chain joins TRBV28 to TRBJ1-5. The CDR3 covers 15 residues. The germline CDR1 and CDR2 sequences are MDHEN and SYDVKM. CDR3 sequence reads: CASSPQGGSNQPQHF.

The gene calls are TRBV7-9 and TRBJ2-5; TCRdb outputs TRBD1, but without DNA this stays unchecked. From germline, CDR1 is SEHNR and CDR2 FQNEAQ (reference sequence). This CDR3 is 15 amino acids long. This chain's CDR3 is CASSLRDSHQETQYF.

The V call is TRBV7-6, the J call TRBJ2-1; no DNA is available, so the TRBD1 call from TCRdb remains unchecked. Germline V CDR1 and CDR2: SGHVS, FNYEAQ. The length of the CDR3 is 12 residues. CDR3 loop: CASGQGRYEQFF.

The chain is built from TRBV28 and TRBJ1-2; as DNA is missing, the TRBD1 call by TCRdb cannot be tested. CDR1 and CDR2 (germline): MDHEN, SYDVKM. This CDR3 has 14 amino acids. CDR3 sequence reads: CASHWERGYDGYTF.

The chain uses TRBV14 and TRBJ2-3; the TRBD2 assignment by TCRdb is unverifiable without DNA. The CDR3 is made up of 17 amino acids. Germline V gene sequence: CDR1 SGHDN, CDR2 FVKESK. CDR3 amino acids: CASSQDVRHSSTDTQYF.

The rearrangement links TRBV12-5 to TRBJ2-3. CDR1 LGHNT and CDR2 FRNRAP come from the germline V gene. This CDR3 has 16 residues. CDR3 residues: CASGLVYMSSTDTQYF.

The chain links TRBV14 to TRBJ2-1; as DNA is missing, the TRBD2 call by TCRdb cannot be tested. This CDR3 region has 20 residues. From germline, CDR1 is SGHDN and CDR2 FVKESK. CDR3 amino acids: CASSPQVVAGGPGSYNEQFF.

The chain couples TRBV29-1 to TRBJ2-1; TCRdb selects TRBD2, and the lack of DNA leaves this call unchecked. The CDR3 is 14 residues long. Germline CDR1 reads SQVTM; CDR2 reads ANQGSEA. Here the CDR3 reads CSVEGGLAGNEQFF.

The rearrangement joins TRBV6-2 or TRBV6-3 to TRBJ2-1. The CDR3 is 14 amino acids. Per the germline V gene, CDR1 is MNHEY and CDR2 is SVGEGT. CDR3 sequence: CASSTHDKLGEQFF.

Here the CDR3 reads CASSLVQGGAGELFF. J is TRBJ2-2 and V is TRBV11-2; TCRdb's D gene call, TRBD1, goes unchecked for lack of DNA. The CDR3 sequence is 15 residues long. Germline assignment: CDR1 SGHAT and CDR2 FQNNGV. Using reference TRBV11-2 and TRBJ2-2 for the parts outside the CDR3, the full variable domain is EAGVAQSPRYKIIEKRQSVAFWCNPISGHATLYWYQQILGQGPKLLIQFQNNGVVDDSQLPKDRFSAERLKGVDSTLKIQPAKLEDSAVYLCASSLVQGGAGELFFGEGSRLTVL.

The rearrangement links TRBV28 to TRBJ1-2; checking the TCRdb D call of TRBD1 is not possible without DNA. The length of the CDR3 is 16 residues. Per germline, CDR1 MDHEN and CDR2 SYDVKM. CDR3 region: CASISRGLITNYGYTF.

The chain recombines TRBV7-3 with TRBJ1-1; the D call of TRBD1 rests on TCRdb alone, since no DNA is present to check it. This CDR3 comprises 18 residues. Germline values: CDR1 SGHTA, CDR2 FQGTGA. The CDR3 sequence is CASSSLLAVTGMNTEAFF.

The chain couples TRBV5-1 to TRBJ1-1; the D call from TCRdb, TRBD1, cannot be confirmed without DNA. The CDR3 length is 16 residues. The germline V gene has CDR1 SGHRS and CDR2 YFSETQ. CDR3 residues: CASSLASDRRNTEAFF.

This chain uses TRBV7-9 with TRBJ2-1; TCRdb calls TRBD1, which cannot be checked without DNA. This CDR3 contains 14 residues. Germline V gene data show CDR1 as SEHNR and CDR2 as FQNEAQ (reference sequence). CDR3 sequence: CASTVGQGEPNRFF.

V usage is TRBV7-9 and J usage is TRBJ1-5. This CDR3 is 16 amino acids long. CDR1 SEHNR and CDR2 FQNEAQ come from the germline V gene (reference sequence). The CDR3 sequence: CASSLVGGDGNQPQHF.

This chain joins TRBV9 and TRBJ1-2. The CDR3 length is 12 residues. Germline V gene lookup returns CDR1 SGDLS and CDR2 YYNGEE. The CDR3 loop reads CASRLGEHGYTF. Full variable domain (missing parts from reference TRBV9 and TRBJ1-2): DSGVTQTPKHLITATGQRVTLRCSPRSGDLSVYWYQQSLDQGLQFLIQYYNGEERAKGNILERFSAQQFPDLHSELNLSSLELGDSALYFCASRLGEHGYTFGSGTRLTVV.

The chain links TRBV2 to TRBJ2-1; TCRdb outputs TRBD2, but without DNA this stays unchecked. The CDR3 runs 14 residues. Germline CDR1 is SNHLY and CDR2 is FYNNEI. The CDR3 here is CASSDGSGEHEQFF.

V is TRBV7-6 and J is TRBJ2-1; TCRdb calls TRBD1, which cannot be checked without DNA. CDR1 and CDR2 (germline): SGHVS, FNYEAQ. The CDR3 is made up of 13 amino acids. The CDR3 loop is CASSFGGHYEQFF.

The chain combines TRBV29-1 with TRBJ2-7; the D call of TRBD1 rests on TCRdb alone, since no DNA is present to check it. The CDR3 contains 13 residues. The germline CDR1 and CDR2 sequences are SQVTM and ANQGSEA. The CDR3 region is CSVELNRDYEQYF.